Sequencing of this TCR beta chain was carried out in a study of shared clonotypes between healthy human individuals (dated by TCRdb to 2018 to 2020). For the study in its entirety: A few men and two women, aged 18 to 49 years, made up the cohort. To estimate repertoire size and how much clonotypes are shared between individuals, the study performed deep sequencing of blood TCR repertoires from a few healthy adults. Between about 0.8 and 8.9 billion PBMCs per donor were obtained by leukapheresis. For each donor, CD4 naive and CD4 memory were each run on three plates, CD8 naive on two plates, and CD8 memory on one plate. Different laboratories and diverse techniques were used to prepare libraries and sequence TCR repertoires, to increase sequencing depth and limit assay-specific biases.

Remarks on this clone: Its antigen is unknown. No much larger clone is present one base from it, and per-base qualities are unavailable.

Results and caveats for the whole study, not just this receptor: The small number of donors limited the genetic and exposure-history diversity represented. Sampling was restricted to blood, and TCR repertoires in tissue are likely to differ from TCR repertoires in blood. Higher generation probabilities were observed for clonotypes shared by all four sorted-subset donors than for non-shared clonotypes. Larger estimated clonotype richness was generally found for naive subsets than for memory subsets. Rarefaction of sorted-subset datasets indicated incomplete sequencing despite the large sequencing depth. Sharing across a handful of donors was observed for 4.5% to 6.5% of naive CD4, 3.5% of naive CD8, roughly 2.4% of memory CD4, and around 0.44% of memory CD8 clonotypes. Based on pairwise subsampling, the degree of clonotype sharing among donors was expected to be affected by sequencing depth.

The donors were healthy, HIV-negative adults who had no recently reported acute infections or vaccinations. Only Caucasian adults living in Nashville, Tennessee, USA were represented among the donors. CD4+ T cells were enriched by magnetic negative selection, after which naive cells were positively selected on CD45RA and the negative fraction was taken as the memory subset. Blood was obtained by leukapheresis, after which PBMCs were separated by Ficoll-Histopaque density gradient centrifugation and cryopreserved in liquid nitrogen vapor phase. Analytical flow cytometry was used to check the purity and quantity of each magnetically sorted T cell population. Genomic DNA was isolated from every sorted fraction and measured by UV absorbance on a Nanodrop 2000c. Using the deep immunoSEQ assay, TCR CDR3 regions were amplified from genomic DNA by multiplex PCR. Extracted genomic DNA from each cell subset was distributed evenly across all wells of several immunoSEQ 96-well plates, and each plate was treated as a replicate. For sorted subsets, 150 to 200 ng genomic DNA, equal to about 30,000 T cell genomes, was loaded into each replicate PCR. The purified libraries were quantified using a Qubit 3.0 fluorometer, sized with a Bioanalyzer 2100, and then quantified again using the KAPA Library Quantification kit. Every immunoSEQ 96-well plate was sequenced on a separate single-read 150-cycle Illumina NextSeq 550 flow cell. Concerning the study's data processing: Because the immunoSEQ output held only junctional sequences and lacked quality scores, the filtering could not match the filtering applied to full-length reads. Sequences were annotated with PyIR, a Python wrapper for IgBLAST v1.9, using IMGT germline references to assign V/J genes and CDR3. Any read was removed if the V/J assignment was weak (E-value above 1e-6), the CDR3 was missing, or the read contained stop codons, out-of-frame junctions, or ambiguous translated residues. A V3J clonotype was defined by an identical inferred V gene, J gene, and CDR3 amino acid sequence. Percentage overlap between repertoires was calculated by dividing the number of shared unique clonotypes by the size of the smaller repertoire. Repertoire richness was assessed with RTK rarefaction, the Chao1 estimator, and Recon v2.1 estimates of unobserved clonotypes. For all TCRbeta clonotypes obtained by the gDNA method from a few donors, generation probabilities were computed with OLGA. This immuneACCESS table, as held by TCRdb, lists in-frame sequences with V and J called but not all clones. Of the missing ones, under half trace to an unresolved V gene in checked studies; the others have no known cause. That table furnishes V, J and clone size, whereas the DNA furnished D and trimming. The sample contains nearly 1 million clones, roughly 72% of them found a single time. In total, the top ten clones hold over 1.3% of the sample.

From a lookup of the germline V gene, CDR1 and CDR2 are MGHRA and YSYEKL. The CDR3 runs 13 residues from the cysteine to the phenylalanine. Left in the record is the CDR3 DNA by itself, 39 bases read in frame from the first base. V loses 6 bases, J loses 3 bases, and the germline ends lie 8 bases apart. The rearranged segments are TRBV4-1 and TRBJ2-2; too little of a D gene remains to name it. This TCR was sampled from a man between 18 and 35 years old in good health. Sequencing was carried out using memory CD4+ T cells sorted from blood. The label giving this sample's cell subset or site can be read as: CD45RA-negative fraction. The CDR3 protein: CASSLTYTGELFF. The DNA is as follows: TGCGCCAGCAGTCTGACCTACACCGGGGAGCTGTTTTTT.